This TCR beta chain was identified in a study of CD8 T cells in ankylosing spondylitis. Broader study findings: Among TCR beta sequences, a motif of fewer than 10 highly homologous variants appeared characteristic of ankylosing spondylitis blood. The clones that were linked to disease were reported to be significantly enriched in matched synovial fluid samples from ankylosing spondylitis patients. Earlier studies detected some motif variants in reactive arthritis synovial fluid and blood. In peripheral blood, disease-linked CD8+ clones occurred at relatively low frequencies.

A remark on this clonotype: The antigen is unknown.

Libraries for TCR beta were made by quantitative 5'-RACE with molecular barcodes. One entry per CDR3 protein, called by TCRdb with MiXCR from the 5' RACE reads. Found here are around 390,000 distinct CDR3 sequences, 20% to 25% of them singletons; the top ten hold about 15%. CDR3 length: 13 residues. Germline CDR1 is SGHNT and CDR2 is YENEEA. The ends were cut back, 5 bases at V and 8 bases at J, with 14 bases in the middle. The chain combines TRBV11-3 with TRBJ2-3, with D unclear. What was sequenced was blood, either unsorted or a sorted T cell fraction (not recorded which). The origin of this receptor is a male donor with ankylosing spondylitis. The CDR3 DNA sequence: TGTGCCAGCAGCCAATTCGCACACGTTACGCAGTATTTT. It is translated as CASSQFAHVTQYF.